This is a list of T cell receptor beta chains from one sample in a study of CD8 T cells in Susac syndrome. In TCRdb, the immunoSEQ multiplex PCR reads were re-called with MiXCR into one record per CDR3 protein. Seen here are about 200,000 distinct CDR3 sequences, approximately 95% observed once, and the top ten hold just over 0.08%. The material sequenced was CD4+ T cells from PBMCs. These TCRs come from a human donor with multiple sclerosis. CDR3s include the opening cysteine and the closing phenylalanine or tryptophan. The order of the fields is D gene, V gene, clone size, J gene, CDR3 protein. A D gene is named only where the DNA matches it firmly. Clone size is stated in some rows and not others, as once, few, many or a class when expanded.

.,TRBV15,.,TRBJ2-2,CATSRSIVGELFF
TRBD1,TRBV5-6,.,TRBJ2-2,CASRRTGNTGELFF
TRBD1,TRBV20-1,.,TRBJ1-6,CSARPTRDRNSPLHF
TRBD1,TRBV30,.,TRBJ2-3,CALTDRGRKVDTQYF
.,TRBV13,.,TRBJ1-2,CASSNKVSYGYTF
.,TRBV4-1,.,TRBJ2-5,CASSQTIAMLETQYF
TRBD1,TRBV30,.,TRBJ1-5,CAWNPGTGGNQPQHF
TRBD2,TRBV20-1,.,TRBJ2-5,CSARDWTSGRGETQYF
.,TRBV3-1,.,TRBJ1-6,CASTRGDSPLHF
.,TRBV29-1,.,TRBJ1-1,CSVDLGGNAEAFF
TRBD2,TRBV20-1,.,TRBJ2-3,CSAPPGLAGVTDTQYF
.,TRBV9,.,TRBJ2-3,CASSVAVDVDTQYF
.,TRBV18,.,TRBJ1-2,CASSPPDSYGYTF
TRBD2,TRBV9,once,TRBJ2-2,CASSVDAGGRIGELFF
TRBD2,TRBV3-1,few,TRBJ2-3,CASSQGGTDTQYF
.,TRBV20-1,once,TRBJ2-1,CSAFRGFNEQFF
.,TRBV2,.,TRBJ2-5,CASSETVRETQYF
TRBD1,TRBV19,.,TRBJ1-1,CASSWDRGNTEAFF
.,TRBV20-1,.,TRBJ2-3,CSARPQSLDTQYF
TRBD1,TRBV29-1,.,TRBJ2-5,CSVVIRGLRETQYF
.,TRBV5-4,.,TRBJ2-2,CASSIGGDTGELFF
.,TRBV28,.,TRBJ2-3,CASSLQPADTQYF
.,TRBV2,.,TRBJ2-2,CASRSHGSGELFF
TRBD2,TRBV29-1,.,TRBJ2-7,CSAGRDLGDEQYF
TRBD2,TRBV29-1,.,TRBJ2-3,CSVEGTSGGDTQYF
.,TRBV29-1,.,TRBJ2-7,CSVTGIEGEQYF